This TCR beta chain was obtained from a study of radiotherapy plus CTLA-4 blockade in lung cancer. Study overall: Overall, roughly 17% of patients showed an objective response, while 31% attained disease control. Points from the study as a whole: Tumor-origin TCR clones grew in blood after radiotherapy plus ipilimumab.

The CDR3 loop spans 15 amino acids. Trimming at V came to 6 bases and at J to 6 bases, leaving 13 bases not matched to a gene. The germline V gene has CDR1 MDHEN and CDR2 SYDVKM. Assay used: immunoSEQ multiplex PCR; TCRdb lists only in-frame clones, some missing. Of tens of thousands of clones listed, approximately 70% were seen once; the top ten hold 3.5% to 4%. For this clone: Antigen: not known.

The J gene is TRBJ2-7, the V gene TRBV28; the match to TRBD1 covers 8 bases. Specimen: peripheral blood, collected from a patient treated with radiotherapy plus ipilimumab. The TCR comes from a human donor with non-small cell lung cancer who had a complete response to radiotherapy plus ipilimumab. CDR3 protein: CASSGADQGAGEQYF. For the CDR3, the DNA is TGTGCCAGCAGCGGCGCCGATCAGGGGGCAGGCGAGCAGTACTTC.